These 12 T cell receptor beta chains share one sample of origin, sequenced in a study of blood T cell repertoires in COVID-19. Assay used: immunoSEQ multiplex PCR; TCRdb lists only in-frame clones, some missing. The repertoire holds about 170,000 clones, with 84% as singletons. The sample consisted of peripheral blood. Every receptor here comes from a woman of 80 years or more with COVID-19, enrolled during active disease.

CDR3 amino acids: CASSLTSGGAGTQYF. The CDR3 coding sequence is TGCGCCAGCAGTTTGACTAGCGGGGGGGCGGGTACGCAGTATTTT. The chain has TRBV10-2 and TRBJ2-3; TRBD2 aligns across 14 bases. Trimming at V came to 5 bases and at J to 8 bases, leaving 6 bases not matched to a gene. Germline CDR1 reads WSHSY; CDR2 reads SAAADI. This CDR3 is built from 15 residues.

V is TRBV27 and J is TRBJ2-3; D uncertain. Trimming pared 5 bases from V and 8 bases from J, leaving 20 bases between. The germline CDR1 and CDR2 sequences are MNHEY and SMNVEV (reference sequence). CDR3 size: 15 residues. This CDR3 reads CASSLTGFGTVTQYF. Here the CDR3 DNA reads TGTGCCAGCAGTCTCACCGGGTTCGGAACGGTTACGCAGTATTTT.

V usage is TRBV2 and J usage is TRBJ2-3; 10 nucleotides align to TRBD2. This CDR3 is built from 14 residues. V shed 8 bases, J shed 1 base, and the junction held 3 bases outside the gene matches. The germline V gene encodes CDR1 SNHLY and CDR2 FYNNEI. The CDR3 region has the DNA TGTGCCAGCGGGCTAGCGGGAGGCACAGATACGCAGTATTTT. Encoded protein: CASGLAGGTDTQYF.

This clone showed up just a few times. The chain uses TRBV18 and TRBJ1-1, with 10 bases identical to TRBD1. The germline gives CDR1 KGHSH, CDR2 LQKENI. Unmatched junction bases numbered 11, after V lost 1 base and J lost 0 bases. This CDR3 comprises 19 residues. As DNA, the CDR3 is TGTGCCAGCTCACCACAAGGACAGGGGGTAAGGTTAATGAACACTGAAGCTTTCTTT. Residues: CASSPQGQGVRLMNTEAFF.

The chain uses TRBV7-9 and TRBJ1-2; the match to TRBD1 covers 7 bases. V dropped 5 bases and J dropped 4; count of bases not matched to a gene: 4. Germline CDR1 is SEHNR and CDR2 is FQNEAQ (reference sequence). The CDR3 totals 13 residues. In DNA form, the CDR3 reads TGTGCCAGCAGCCGGGGGACAGCCTATGGCTACACCTTC. It encodes CASSRGTAYGYTF. Supplemented by reference TRBV7-9 and TRBJ1-2, the full variable domain reads DTGVSQNPRHKITKRGQNVTFRCDPISEHNRLYWYRQTLGQGPEFLTYFQNEAQLEKSRLLSDRFSAERPKGSFSTLEIQRTEQGDSAMYLCASSRGTAYGYTFGSGTRLTVV.

This clone has more than one count but fewer than ten. Other DNA sequences in the sample encode the same CDR3. The genes are TRBV9 and TRBJ2-1; 8 bases are shared with TRBD1. Per the germline V gene, CDR1 is SGDLS and CDR2 is YYNGEE. This CDR3 spans 15 amino acids. Losses at the gene ends were 2 bases for V and 4 bases for J; bases not matched to a gene: 5. CDR3 region: CASSVGDRGYNEQFF. CDR3 bases: TGTGCCAGCAGCGTCGGCGACAGGGGTTACAATGAGCAGTTCTTC.

The V and J genes are TRBV19 and TRBJ1-6; D gene uncertain. The CDR3 runs to 15 residues. Germline CDR1 is LNHDA and CDR2 is SQIVND (reference sequence). Trimming pared 3 bases from V and 0 bases from J, leaving 6 bases between. CDR3 residues: CASSIHGSYNSPLHF. In DNA form, the CDR3 reads TGTGCCAGTAGTATCCACGGCTCCTATAATTCACCCCTCCACTTT.

This chain uses TRBV2 with TRBJ2-1; 8 bases fit TRBD1. This CDR3 has 14 amino acids. Losses at the gene ends were 8 bases for V and 3 bases for J; bases not matched to a gene: 6. Germline V gene sequence: CDR1 SNHLY, CDR2 FYNNEI. As DNA, the CDR3 is TGTGCCAGCGGACAGGGAGACTTCTACAATGAGCAGTTCTTC. Translated: CASGQGDFYNEQFF.

Turning to this clone: The junction departs from the called germline gene at one end, perhaps through a read error. The chain uses TRBV6-1 and TRBJ2-7; 10 bases match TRBD1. Germline V gene lookup returns CDR1 MNHNS and CDR2 SASEGT. The CDR3 is made up of 19 amino acids. The CDR3 loop is CASSEAVGTGDFRTYEQYF. As DNA, the CDR3 is TGTGCCAGCAGCGAAGCCGTCGGGACAGGGGATTTCAGGACCTACGAGCAGTACTTC.

The chain uses TRBV19 and TRBJ2-2; 8 positions match TRBD2. Trimming took 0 bases from V and 3 from J; bases not matched to a gene: 6. Looked up from germline, CDR1 is LNHDA and CDR2 is SQIVND (reference sequence). The CDR3 spans 17 residues. The CDR3 coding sequence is TGTGCCAGTAGTATAGAATCCACTAGCGGACACACCGGGGAGCTGTTTTTT. It encodes CASSIESTSGHTGELFF. The whole variable domain, remainder taken from reference TRBV19 and TRBJ2-2, is DGGITQSPKYLFRKEGQNVTLSCEQNLNHDAMYWYRQDPGQGLRLIYYSQIVNDFQKGDIAEGYSVSREKKESFPLTVTSAQKNPTAFYLCASSIESTSGHTGELFFGEGSRLTVL.

V and J are TRBV29-1 and TRBJ1-4, with D tentatively TRBD1 (6 bases). Trimming took off 4 bases at V and 3 bases at J, with 9 bases between the two ends. In germline, CDR1 is SQVTM, CDR2 ANQGSEA. The CDR3 totals 13 residues. In nucleotides, the CDR3 is TGCAGCGTTGCAACAGGGTCTAATGAAAAACTGTTTTTT. Encoded protein: CSVATGSNEKLFF.

This chain links TRBV5-5 with TRBJ2-7; D possibly corresponds to TRBD1 (5 bases). The V end was cut by 0 bases, the J end by 4 bases, with 14 bases between. Germline CDR1 and CDR2: SGHKS and YYEKEE (reference sequence). The CDR3 runs to 15 residues. The CDR3 is CASSLVYRSPYEQYF. The CDR3 DNA reads as TGTGCCAGCAGCTTGGTTTACAGGTCCCCTTACGAGCAGTACTTC. The complete variable domain, with remaining parts taken from reference TRBV5-5 and TRBJ2-7, reads DAGVTQSPTHLIKTRGQQVTLRCSPISGHKSVSWYQQVLGQGPQFIFQYYEKEERGRGNFPDRFSARQFPNYSSELNVNALLLGDSALYLCASSLVYRSPYEQYFGPGTRLTVT.